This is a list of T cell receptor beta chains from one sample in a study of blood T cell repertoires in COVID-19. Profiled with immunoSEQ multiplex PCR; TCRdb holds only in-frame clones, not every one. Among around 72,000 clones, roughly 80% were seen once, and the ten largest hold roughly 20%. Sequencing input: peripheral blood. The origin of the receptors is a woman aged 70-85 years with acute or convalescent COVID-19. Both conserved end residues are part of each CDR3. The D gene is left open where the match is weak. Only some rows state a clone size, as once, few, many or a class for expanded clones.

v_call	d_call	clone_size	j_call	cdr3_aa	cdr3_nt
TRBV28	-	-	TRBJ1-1	CASSLQGLVTEAFF	TGTGCCAGCAGTCTACAGGGTTTGGTCACTGAAGCTTTCTTT
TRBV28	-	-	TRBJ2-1	CASSPSLALAGQFF	TGTGCCAGCAGTCCGTCCCTCGCCCTAGCCGGGCAGTTCTTC
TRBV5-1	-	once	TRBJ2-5	CASSSAPRGTSETQYF	TGCGCCAGCAGCTCCGCCCCCCGAGGTACGAGCGAGACCCAGTACTTC
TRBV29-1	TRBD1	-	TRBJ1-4	CSVGGGAEKLFF	TGCAGCGTTGGAGGGGGCGCGGAAAAACTGTTTTTT
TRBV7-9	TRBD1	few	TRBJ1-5	CASSLVRTGARSNQPQHF	TGTGCCAGCAGCTTGGTCCGGACAGGGGCCCGTAGCAATCAGCCCCAGCATTTT
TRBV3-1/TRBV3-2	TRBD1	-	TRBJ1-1	CASSRRQGGTEAFF	TGTGCCAGCAGCCGACGACAGGGTGGCACTGAAGCTTTCTTT
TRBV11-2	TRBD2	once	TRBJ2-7	CASRKPSGSPYEQYF	TGTGCCAGCAGAAAACCTAGCGGGAGTCCCTACGAGCAGTACTTC
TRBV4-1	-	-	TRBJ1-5	CASSHREGNQPQHF	TGCGCCAGCAGCCACCGGGAGGGAAATCAGCCCCAGCATTTT
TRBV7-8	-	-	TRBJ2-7	CASSLGGVTYEQYF	TGTGCCAGCAGCTTAGGGGGGGTCACCTACGAGCAGTACTTC
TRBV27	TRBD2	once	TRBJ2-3	CASRKRETSTDTQYF	TGTGCCAGCCGAAAGCGGGAGACTAGCACAGATACGCAGTATTTT
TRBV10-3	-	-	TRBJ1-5	CAISVGQRGQPQHF	TGTGCCATCAGTGTCGGCCAGCGCGGTCAGCCCCAGCATTTT
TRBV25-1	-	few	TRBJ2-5	CASTYSGGQETQYF	TGTGCCAGCACCTACTCCGGCGGCCAAGAGACCCAGTACTTC
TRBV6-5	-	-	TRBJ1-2	CASTESTGFLSGYTF	TGTGCCAGCACCGAATCGACAGGCTTTTTATCGGGCTACACCTTC
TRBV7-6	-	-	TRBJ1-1	CASSLVGGAMNTEAFF	TGTGCCAGCAGCTTAGTAGGGGGGGCTATGAACACTGAAGCTTTCTTT
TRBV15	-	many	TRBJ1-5	CATSRDSSNQPQHF	TGTGCCACCAGCAGGGACAGTAGCAATCAGCCCCAGCATTTT
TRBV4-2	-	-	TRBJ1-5	CASSQDRDQPQHF	TGTGCCAGCAGCCAAGATCGGGATCAGCCCCAGCATTTT
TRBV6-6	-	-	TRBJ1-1	CASRWTLMNTEAFF	TGTGCCAGCAGATGGACACTAATGAACACTGAAGCTTTCTTT
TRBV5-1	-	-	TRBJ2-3	CASTLRGARTDTQYF	TGCGCCAGCACCCTCAGGGGGGCGCGGACAGATACGCAGTATTTT
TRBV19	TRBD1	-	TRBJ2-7	CASSSGGTGRHEQYF	TGTGCCAGTAGTTCTGGCGGGACAGGGCGGCACGAGCAGTACTTC
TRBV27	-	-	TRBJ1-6	CASSSPGEPTHSPLHF	TGTGCCAGCAGTTCACCCGGAGAGCCCACTCATTCACCCCTCCACTTT
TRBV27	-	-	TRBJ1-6	CASSLWPPDSPYNSPLHF	TGTGCCAGCAGTTTATGGCCCCCCGACAGTCCGTATAATTCACCCCTCCACTTT
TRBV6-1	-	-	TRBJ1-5	CASSESAANNQPQHF	TGTGCCAGCAGTGAATCGGCAGCGAACAATCAGCCCCAGCATTTT